The 10 T cell receptor beta chains below were found in one sample sequenced in a study of T cells in women clearing cervical HPV infection. The assay was immunoSEQ multiplex PCR, and TCRdb's table has in-frame clones only and misses some. The sample includes under 40,000 clones. Sequencing was done on a sample of blood buffy coat. The receptors derive from a woman between 18 and 70 years old with a cervical HPV16 infection that either progressed to CIN3+ or cleared (not recorded which).

Remarks on this clone: The observed sequence ends 3 residues before the CDR3 terminus, with the missing tail filled in from the germline J gene. This sequence joins TRBV5-1 and TRBJ2-3; D could derive from TRBD1 or TRBD2 (7 bases each). The CDR3 is 16 amino acids. The germline V gene encodes CDR1 SGHRS and CDR2 YFSETQ. The ends were cut back, 4 bases at V and 3 bases at J, with 18 bases in the middle. The DNA read from the CDR3 is TGCGCCAGCAGCCCCTACAGGGGAGGGGAGACAGATACG. Encoded protein: CASSPYRGGETDT. The full CDR3 is CASSPYRGGETDTQYF.

Worth noting for this clone: The read comes to an end 3 residues before the CDR3 does, leaving the germline J gene to fill in the end. The rearrangement joins TRBV5-1 to TRBJ1-6; tentative D call: TRBD1 (5 bases). The CDR3 contains 14 residues. The germline CDR1 and CDR2 sequences are SGHRS and YFSETQ. The sequenced CDR3 bases are TGCGCCAGCAGCTTGGTTGAGGGGCCTAGGGCC. It specifies CASSLVEGPRA. The full CDR3 is CASSLVEGPRALHF. The variable domain in full, with the rest retrieved from reference TRBV5-1 and TRBJ1-6, is KAGVTQTPRYLIKTRGQQVTLSCSPISGHRSVSWYQQTPGQGLQFLFEYFSETQRNKGNFPGRFSGRQFSNSRSEMNVSTLELGDSALYLCASSLVEGPRALHFGNGTRLTVT.

A note on this clone: Read coverage stops 3 residues before the CDR3 terminus; the germline J gene supplies the remainder. V and J are TRBV2 and TRBJ1-5; TRBD1 matches at 7 bases. From germline, CDR1 is SNHLY and CDR2 FYNNEI. The CDR3 extends over 16 amino acids. V trimming: 5 bases; J trimming: 7 bases; junction bases outside the gene matches: 14. CDR3 amino acids: CASSSGQPARGQPQHF. CDR3 DNA (partial): TGTGCCAGCAGTTCGGGACAGCCCGCCCGAGGCCAGCCC. The entire variable domain, with the rest obtained from reference TRBV2 and TRBJ1-5, is as follows: EPEVTQTPSHQVTQMGQEVILRCVPISNHLYFYWYRQILGQKVEFLVSFYNNEISEKSEIFDDQFSVERPDGSNFTLKIRSTKLEDSAMYFCASSSGQPARGQPQHFGDGTRLSIL.

Concerning this clone: The read finishes 3 residues shy of the CDR3 end, and the germline J gene is used to complete it. Other DNA sequences of this sample code for an identical CDR3. This rearrangement joins TRBV6-2 or TRBV6-3 to TRBJ2-7; 7 positions agree with TRBD1. This CDR3 is 17 amino acids long. The junction had 9 bases not matched to a gene; V was cut back by 0 bases and J by 1 base. Germline CDR1 MNHEY, CDR2 SVGEGT. The part of the CDR3 DNA that was read is TGTGCCAGCAGTTACTCTACTACAGGGGATCCATCCTACGAG. It yields the protein CASSYSTTGDPSYE. The full-length CDR3 reads as CASSYSTTGDPSYEQYF.

A word on this clone: Read sequence stops 3 residues before the CDR3 end, and the germline J gene provides the missing end. V usage is TRBV19 and J usage is TRBJ1-5; 7 bases are shared with TRBD1. Unmatched junction bases numbered 12, after V lost 6 bases and J lost 4 bases. This CDR3 contains 16 residues. The germline V gene has CDR1 LNHDA and CDR2 SQIVND (reference sequence). The CDR3 DNA, read in part, is TGTGCCAGTAGCCATGGACAGAGCAGGGGGAATCAGCCC. Amino acid sequence: CASSHGQSRGNQP. In full, the CDR3 is CASSHGQSRGNQPQHF.

A note on this clone: Read sequence stops 3 residues before the CDR3 end, and the germline J gene provides the missing end. This chain joins TRBV18 and TRBJ1-1; 7 bases are a match to TRBD1. This CDR3 is 16 amino acids long. The germline V gene has CDR1 KGHSH and CDR2 LQKENI. Germline trimming cut 6 bases from V and 0 bases from J; bases unmatched to any gene: 10. The part of the CDR3 DNA that was read is TGTGCCAGCTCTCAAAACCGGGACAGCCTGAACACTGAA. Translated: CASSQNRDSLNTE. The whole CDR3 region reads CASSQNRDSLNTEAFF.

In regard to this clone: The read halts 3 residues ahead of the CDR3 end, with the missing end drawn from the germline J gene. V usage is TRBV27 and J usage is TRBJ1-6, with D perhaps matching TRBD1 (6 bases). Deletions cut 6 bases from V and 6 bases from J, with 12 bases between. Germline values: CDR1 MNHEY, CDR2 SMNVEV (reference sequence). The CDR3 length is 14 residues. Incomplete CDR3 DNA: TGTGCCAGCAGCTATGACAGGTTTAATTCACCC. Its protein product is CASSYDRFNSP. The CDR3, in full, reads CASSYDRFNSPLHF.

Comments on this clone: With the read ending 3 residues before the CDR3 end, the germline J gene is used to fill in that end. The V call is TRBV10-3, the J call TRBJ1-2, with TRBD1 identical over 9 bases. J gave up 1 base and V 5 bases, and 14 bases lay outside the gene matches. Germline loops: CDR1 ENHRY, CDR2 SYGVKD. The CDR3 extends over 18 amino acids. The DNA read from the CDR3 is TGTGCCATCAGTTCGACCGGGACAGGGAGGGTTCTTAACTATGGC. It specifies CAISSTGTGRVLNYG. The CDR3 in its entirety is CAISSTGTGRVLNYGYTF.

With respect to this clone: The CDR3 end is not reached by the read, which stops 3 residues before it; the germline J gene fills it in. This chain links TRBV2 with TRBJ1-4; possibly TRBD1 for D (5 bases). Germline CDR1 reads SNHLY; CDR2 reads FYNNEI. Trimming pared 4 bases from V and 8 bases from J, leaving 11 bases between. The CDR3 contains 13 residues. CDR3 protein: CASSGDSREKLFF. The CDR3 DNA, read in part, is TGTGCCAGCAGTGGTGACAGCCGGGAAAAA.

Worth noting for this clone: From the germline J gene comes the end of the CDR3, since the read stops 3 residues before it. The chain recombines TRBV7-2 with TRBJ2-7, with 7 bases matching TRBD1. CDR1 SGHTA and CDR2 FQGNSA come from the germline V gene. V shed 4 bases, J shed 0 bases, and the junction held 3 bases outside the gene matches. This CDR3 region has 14 residues. The covered CDR3 bases are TGTGCCAGCAGCTCCCAGGGGGACTCCTACGAG. It codes for CASSSQGDSYE. The complete CDR3 sequence is CASSSQGDSYEQYF.